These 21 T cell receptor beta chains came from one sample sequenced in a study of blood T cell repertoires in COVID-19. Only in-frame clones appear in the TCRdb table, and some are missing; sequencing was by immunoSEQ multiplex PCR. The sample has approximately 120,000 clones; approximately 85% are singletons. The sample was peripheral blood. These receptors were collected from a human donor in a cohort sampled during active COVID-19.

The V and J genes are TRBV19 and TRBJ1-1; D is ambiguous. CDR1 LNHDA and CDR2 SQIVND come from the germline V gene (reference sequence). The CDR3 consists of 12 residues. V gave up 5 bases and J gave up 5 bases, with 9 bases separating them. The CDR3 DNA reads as TGTGCCAGTAGTGGGCAGCGGACTGAAGCTTTCTTT. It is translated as CASSGQRTEAFF. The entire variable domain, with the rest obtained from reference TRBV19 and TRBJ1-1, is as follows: DGGITQSPKYLFRKEGQNVTLSCEQNLNHDAMYWYRQDPGQGLRLIYYSQIVNDFQKGDIAEGYSVSREKKESFPLTVTSAQKNPTAFYLCASSGQRTEAFFGQGTRLTVV.

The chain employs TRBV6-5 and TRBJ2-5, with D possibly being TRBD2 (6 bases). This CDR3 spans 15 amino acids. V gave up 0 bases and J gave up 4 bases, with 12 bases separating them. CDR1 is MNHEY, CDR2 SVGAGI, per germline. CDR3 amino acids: CASSYSRGIGETQYF. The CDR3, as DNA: TGTGCCAGCAGTTACTCGCGGGGAATAGGAGAGACCCAGTACTTC.

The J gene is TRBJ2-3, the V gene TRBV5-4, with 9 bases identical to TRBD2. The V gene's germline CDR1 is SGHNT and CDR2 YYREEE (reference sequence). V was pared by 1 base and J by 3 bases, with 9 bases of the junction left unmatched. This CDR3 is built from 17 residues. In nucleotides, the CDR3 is TGTGCCAGCAGCTTGCGGCTAGCGGGAAGTCCGACAGATACGCAGTATTTT. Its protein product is CASSLRLAGSPTDTQYF.

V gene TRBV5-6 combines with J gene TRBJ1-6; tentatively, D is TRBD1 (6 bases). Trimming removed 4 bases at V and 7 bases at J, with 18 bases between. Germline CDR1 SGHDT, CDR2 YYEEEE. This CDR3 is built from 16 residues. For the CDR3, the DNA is TGTGCCAGCAGCCCGGGGGGCGGAGGGCCCAATTCACCCCTCCACTTT. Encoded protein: CASSPGGGGPNSPLHF. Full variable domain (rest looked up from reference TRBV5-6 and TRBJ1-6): DAGVTQSPTHLIKTRGQQVTLRCSPKSGHDTVSWYQQALGQGPQFIFQYYEEEERQRGNFPDRFSGHQFPNYSSELNVNALLLGDSALYLCASSPGGGGPNSPLHFGNGTRLTVT.

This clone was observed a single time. The CDR3 nucleotides read TGTGCCAGCTCACCAAGGTCAGGGGGAAGGGGGTCGTGTGAGACCCAGTACTTC. Translating gives CASSPRSGGRGSCETQYF. This chain connects TRBV18 to TRBJ2-5; TRBD1 matches at 7 bases. The V gene end was trimmed by 2 bases and the J gene end by 5 bases; junction bases not matched to a gene: 17. The CDR3 consists of 18 residues. CDR1 and CDR2 from the germline V gene are KGHSH and LQKENI.

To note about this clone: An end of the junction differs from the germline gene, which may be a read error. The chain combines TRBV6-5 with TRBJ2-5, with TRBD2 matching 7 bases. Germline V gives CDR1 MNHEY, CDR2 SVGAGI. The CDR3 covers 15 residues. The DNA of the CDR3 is TGTGCCAGCAGATACTCACTAGCGTACCAAGAGACCCAGTACTTC. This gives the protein CASRYSLAYQETQYF.

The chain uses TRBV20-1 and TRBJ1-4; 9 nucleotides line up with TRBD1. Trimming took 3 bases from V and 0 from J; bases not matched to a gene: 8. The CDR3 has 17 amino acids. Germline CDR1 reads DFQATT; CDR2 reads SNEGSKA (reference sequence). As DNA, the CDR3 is TGCAGTGCTAGTCCTTTGACAGGGGGTGCAACTAATGAAAAACTGTTTTTT. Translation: CSASPLTGGATNEKLFF.

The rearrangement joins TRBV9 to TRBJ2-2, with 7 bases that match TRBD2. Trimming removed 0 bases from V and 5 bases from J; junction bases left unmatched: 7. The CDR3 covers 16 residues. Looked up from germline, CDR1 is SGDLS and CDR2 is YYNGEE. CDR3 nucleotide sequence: TGTGCCAGCAGCGTAGCCCCAGCGGGAAAAACCGGGGAGCTGTTTTTT. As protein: CASSVAPAGKTGELFF.

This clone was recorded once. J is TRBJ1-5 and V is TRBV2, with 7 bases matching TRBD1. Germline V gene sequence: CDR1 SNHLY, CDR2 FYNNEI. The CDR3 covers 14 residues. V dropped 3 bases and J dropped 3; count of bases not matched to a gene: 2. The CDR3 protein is CASSERGLNQPQHF. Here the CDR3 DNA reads TGTGCCAGCAGTGAGAGGGGGCTCAATCAGCCCCAGCATTTT. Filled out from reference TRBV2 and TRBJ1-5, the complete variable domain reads EPEVTQTPSHQVTQMGQEVILRCVPISNHLYFYWYRQILGQKVEFLVSFYNNEISEKSEIFDDQFSVERPDGSNFTLKIRSTKLEDSAMYFCASSERGLNQPQHFGDGTRLSIL.

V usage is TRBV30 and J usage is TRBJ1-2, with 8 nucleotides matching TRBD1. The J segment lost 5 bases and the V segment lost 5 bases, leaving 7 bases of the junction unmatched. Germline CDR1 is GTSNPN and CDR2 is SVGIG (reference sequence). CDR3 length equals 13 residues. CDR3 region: CAWVTGGKYGYTF. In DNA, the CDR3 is TGTGCCTGGGTCACAGGGGGAAAGTATGGCTACACCTTC.

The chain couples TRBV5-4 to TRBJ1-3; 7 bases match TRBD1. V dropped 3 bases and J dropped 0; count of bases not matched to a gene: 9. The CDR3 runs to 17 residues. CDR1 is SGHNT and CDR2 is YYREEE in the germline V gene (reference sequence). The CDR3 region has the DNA TGTGCCAGCAGCTCCTACCGGGACAGCCTCTCTGGAAACACCATATATTTT. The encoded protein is CASSSYRDSLSGNTIYF.

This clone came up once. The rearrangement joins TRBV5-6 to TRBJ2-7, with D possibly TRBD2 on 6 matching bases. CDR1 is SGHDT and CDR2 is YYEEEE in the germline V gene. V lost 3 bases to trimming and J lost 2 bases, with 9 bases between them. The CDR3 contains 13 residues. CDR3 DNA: TGTGCCAGCAGCTGGAGGGACGCCTACGAGCAGTACTTC. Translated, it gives CASSWRDAYEQYF. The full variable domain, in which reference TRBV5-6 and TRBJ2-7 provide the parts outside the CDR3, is DAGVTQSPTHLIKTRGQQVTLRCSPKSGHDTVSWYQQALGQGPQFIFQYYEEEERQRGNFPDRFSGHQFPNYSSELNVNALLLGDSALYLCASSWRDAYEQYFGPGTRLTVT.

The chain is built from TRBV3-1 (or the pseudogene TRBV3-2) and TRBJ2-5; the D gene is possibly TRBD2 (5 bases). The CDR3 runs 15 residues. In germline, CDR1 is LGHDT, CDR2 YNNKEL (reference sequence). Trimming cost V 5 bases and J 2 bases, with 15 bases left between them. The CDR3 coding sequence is TGTGCCAGCAGCTTAAAAGGGTTAGCGCAAGAGACCCAGTACTTC. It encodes CASSLKGLAQETQYF.

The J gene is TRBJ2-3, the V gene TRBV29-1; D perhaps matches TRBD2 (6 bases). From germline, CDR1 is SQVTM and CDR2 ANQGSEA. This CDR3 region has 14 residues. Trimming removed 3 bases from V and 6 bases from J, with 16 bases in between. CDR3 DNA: TGCAGCGTTGAGTCTCCTAGGGGAGGCGATACGCAGTATTTT. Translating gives CSVESPRGGDTQYF.

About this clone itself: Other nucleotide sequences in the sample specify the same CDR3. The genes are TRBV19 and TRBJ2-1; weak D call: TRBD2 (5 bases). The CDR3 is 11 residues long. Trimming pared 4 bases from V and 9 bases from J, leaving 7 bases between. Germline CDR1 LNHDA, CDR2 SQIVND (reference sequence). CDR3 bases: TGTGCCAGTAGTACCGGGGTTGAGCAGTTCTTC. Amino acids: CASSTGVEQFF.

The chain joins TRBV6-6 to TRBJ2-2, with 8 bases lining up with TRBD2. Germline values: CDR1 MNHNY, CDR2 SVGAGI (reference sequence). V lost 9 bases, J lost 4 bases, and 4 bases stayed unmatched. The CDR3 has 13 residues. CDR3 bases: TGTGCCAGTCATAGCGGGACCACCGGGGAGCTGTTTTTT. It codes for CASHSGTTGELFF.

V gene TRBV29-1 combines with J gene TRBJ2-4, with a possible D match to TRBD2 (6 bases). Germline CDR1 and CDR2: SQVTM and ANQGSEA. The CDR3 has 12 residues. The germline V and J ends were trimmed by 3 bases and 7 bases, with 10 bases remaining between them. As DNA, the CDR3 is TGCAGCGTTGACGGAGGGCTGAACATTCAGTACTTC. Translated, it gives CSVDGGLNIQYF.

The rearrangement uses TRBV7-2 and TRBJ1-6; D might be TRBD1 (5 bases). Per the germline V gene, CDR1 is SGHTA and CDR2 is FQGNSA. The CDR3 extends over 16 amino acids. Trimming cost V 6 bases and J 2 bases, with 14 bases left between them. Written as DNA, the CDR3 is TGTGCCAGCAGACACAGGAGCCGACCCTATAATTCACCCCTCCACTTT. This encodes CASRHRSRPYNSPLHF.

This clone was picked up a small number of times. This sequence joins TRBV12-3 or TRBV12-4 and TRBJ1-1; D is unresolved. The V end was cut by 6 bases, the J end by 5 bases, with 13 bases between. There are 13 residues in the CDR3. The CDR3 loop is CASSYRLKTEAFF. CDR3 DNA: TGTGCCAGCAGCTACCGCCTCAAGACTGAAGCTTTCTTT.

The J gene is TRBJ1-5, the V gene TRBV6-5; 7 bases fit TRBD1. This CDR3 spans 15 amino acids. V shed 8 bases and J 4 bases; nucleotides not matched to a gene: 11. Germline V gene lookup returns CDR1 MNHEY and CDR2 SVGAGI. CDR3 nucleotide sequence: TGTGCCAGCGCAAATGACAGGGCCTCTAATCAGCCCCAGCATTTT. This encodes CASANDRASNQPQHF.

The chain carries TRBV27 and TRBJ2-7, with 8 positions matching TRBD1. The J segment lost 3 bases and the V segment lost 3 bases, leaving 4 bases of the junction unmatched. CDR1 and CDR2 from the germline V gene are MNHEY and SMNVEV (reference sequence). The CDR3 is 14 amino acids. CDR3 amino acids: CASSFRTGNYEQYF. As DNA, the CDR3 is TGTGCCAGCAGTTTCCGGACAGGGAACTACGAGCAGTACTTC.